A single sample is the source of the 29 T cell receptor beta chains below, sequenced in a study of human T cells and chemical hapten exposure. Specified time point: pre-sensitization, week 0. Treatment specified: therapeutic diphenylcyclopropenone sensitization with weekly scalp DPC. TCRdb passed the RACE reads through MiXCR, listing each CDR3 protein once. The data show fewer than 300,000 distinct CDR3 sequences, with about 7.7% seen just once and 1.2% held by the top ten. The sequencing used whole blood, collected in connection with sensitization to the hapten diphenylcyclopropenone (DPC). These receptor sequences come from a man aged 18 to 35 with alopecia areata. Some clones in this sample may be carry-over from other donors' samples.

This clonotype was recorded many times. The rearrangement links TRBV29-1 to TRBJ1-5; weak D call: TRBD1 (6 bases). In germline, CDR1 is SQVTM, CDR2 ANQGSEA. This CDR3 is built from 14 residues. Trimming took 4 bases from V and 3 from J, leaving 13 bases between them. The DNA for the CDR3 is TGCAGCGTTGTCGGAGGGGGATCCAATCAGCCCCAGCATTTT. It codes for CSVVGGGSNQPQHF. Full variable domain (outside the CDR3, taken from reference TRBV29-1 and TRBJ1-5): SAVISQKPSRDICQRGTSLTIQCQVDSQVTMMFWYRQQPGQSLTLIATANQGSEATYESGFVIDKFPISRPNLTFSTLTVSNMSPEDSSIYLCSVVGGGSNQPQHFGDGTRLSIL.

This clonotype showed up just once. The J gene is TRBJ2-5, the V gene TRBV7-2; D unresolved. V was cut by 0 bases and J by 5 bases, with 13 bases left in between. Germline V lookup: CDR1 SGHTA, CDR2 FQGNSA. The CDR3 is 15 residues long. The CDR3 bases are TGTGCCAGCAGCTTAGCAGATATTTCCTCGGAGACCCAGTACTTC. Its protein product is CASSLADISSETQYF.

The V call is TRBV7-9, the J call TRBJ1-4, with no clear D. V lost 3 bases and J 2 bases, leaving 13 bases between the germline ends. Looked up from germline, CDR1 is SEHNR and CDR2 is FQNEAQ (reference sequence). The CDR3 has 16 amino acids. The CDR3 DNA reads as TGTGCCAGCAGCTTCTGGCAGGTTACCACTAATGAAAAACTGTTTTTT. Its translation: CASSFWQVTTNEKLFF.

This clonotype showed up just a few times. V usage is TRBV28 and J usage is TRBJ2-6; TRBD1 matches 8 bases. V dropped 2 bases and J dropped 3; count of bases not matched to a gene: 6. This CDR3 spans 17 amino acids. Germline CDR1 MDHEN, CDR2 SYDVKM. DNA for the CDR3: TGTGCCAGCAGTTTACCGACAGGGGTGGGTGGGGCCAACGTCCTGACTTTC. Protein sequence: CASSLPTGVGGANVLTF.

Ten or more counts support this clonotype. The chain combines TRBV4-3 with TRBJ1-2; 10 bases map to TRBD1. The ends lost 0 bases at V and 1 base at J; junction bases unmatched: 8. The V gene's germline CDR1 is LGHNA and CDR2 YSLEER. This CDR3 is built from 18 residues. The CDR3 bases are TGCGCCAGCAGCCAAGATCTAACCCGGACAGGGGGTAACTATGGCTACACCTTC. Amino acid sequence: CASSQDLTRTGGNYGYTF.

Many counts were recorded for this clonotype. CDR3 residues: CASSYGGERGYTF. CDR3 sequence (DNA): TGTGCCAGCAGTTACGGAGGGGAGCGTGGCTACACCTTC. The rearrangement uses TRBV6-5 and TRBJ1-2; weak D call: TRBD1 (5 bases). V was clipped by 2 bases and J by 7 bases, with 11 bases between them. Germline assignment: CDR1 MNHEY and CDR2 SVGAGI. CDR3 length: 13 amino acids.

This clonotype was picked up a small number of times. The chain recombines TRBV7-9 with TRBJ2-7; possible D gene TRBD1, 6 bases. V was trimmed by 2 bases and J by 5 bases, leaving 10 bases between them. Germline V CDR1 and CDR2: SEHNR, FQNEAQ (reference sequence). The CDR3 length is 13 residues. The CDR3 loop reads CASSLSGVDEQYV. In DNA form, the CDR3 reads TGTGCCAGCAGCTTATCAGGGGTAGACGAGCAGTACGTC.

The CDR3, as DNA: TGTGCCAGCAGTTACCCGAACTTCTACGAGCAGTACTTC. This translates into CASSYPNFYEQYF. This sequence joins TRBV6-2 or TRBV6-3 and TRBJ2-7; D is unclear. Trimming left V 2 bases short and J 3 bases short, with 8 bases between. CDR3 length: 13 amino acids. The germline gives CDR1 MNHEY, CDR2 SVGEGT.

The sample holds many counts of this clonotype. The chain has TRBV7-2 and TRBJ2-5; D unresolved. Trimming took 3 bases from V and 2 from J, leaving 7 bases between them. The CDR3 extends over 13 amino acids. From germline, CDR1 is SGHTA and CDR2 FQGNSA. The CDR3 region has the DNA TGTGCCAGCAGCTTTGACGGACAAGAGACCCAGTACTTC. It codes for CASSFDGQETQYF.

This clonotype was recorded at least ten times. The chain joins TRBV4-3 to TRBJ2-7; D uncertain. Germline V gene data show CDR1 as LGHNA and CDR2 as YSLEER. V was cut by 5 bases and J by 0 bases, with 11 bases left in between. The CDR3 contains 14 residues. CDR3 DNA sequence: TGCGCCAGCAGCAGAATGGGATACTCCTACGAGCAGTACGTC. Its protein product is CASSRMGYSYEQYV.

The chain employs TRBV18 and TRBJ2-7; D might be TRBD1 or TRBD2, each matching 5 bases. The germline V and J ends were trimmed by 3 bases and 6 bases, with 15 bases remaining between them. The germline V gene encodes CDR1 KGHSH and CDR2 LQKENI. The CDR3 sequence is 14 residues long. Here the CDR3 reads CASSPSGTDPEQYV. The CDR3 DNA follows: TGTGCCAGCTCACCTTCCGGGACCGACCCCGAGCAGTACGTC.

The table lists this clonotype with many counts. This sequence joins TRBV12-3 or TRBV12-4 and TRBJ1-4, with a tentative D call TRBD1 (6 bases). The CDR3 runs to 14 residues. The ends were cut back, 3 bases at V and 5 bases at J, with 10 bases in the middle. CDR3: CASSFEGGNEKLFF. The CDR3 DNA is TGTGCCAGCAGTTTCGAGGGGGGAAATGAAAAACTGTTTTTT.

This clonotype showed up just a few times. The chain joins TRBV6-5 to TRBJ1-6, with D possibly TRBD1 on 6 matching bases. The CDR3 runs 17 residues. The germline gives CDR1 MNHEY, CDR2 SVGAGI. Trimming stripped 1 base from V and 8 bases from J, with 18 bases between. The CDR3 sequence is CASSYYVPGGRHSPLHF. The CDR3 DNA reads TGTGCCAGCAGTTACTATGTCCCCGGGGGCAGGCATTCACCCCTCCACTTT.

This clonotype came up a few times. The chain combines TRBV6-1 with TRBJ2-2; D unresolved. The V end lost 1 base, the J end lost 2 bases, and 14 bases lay between the germline ends. Germline V CDR1 and CDR2: MNHNS, SASEGT. The CDR3 length is 17 residues. The CDR3, as DNA: TGTGCCAGCAGTGAAGTAATCTCACAGACAAACACCGGGGAGCTGTTTTTT. It specifies CASSEVISQTNTGELFF.

This clonotype turned up a few times. The rearrangement joins TRBV4-1 to TRBJ1-6, with TRBD1 matching over 8 bases. The V and J ends lost 1 base and 10 bases, in that order; junction bases with no gene match: 6. Germline V gene data show CDR1 as MGHRA and CDR2 as YSYEKL. This CDR3 is built from 15 residues. CDR3 loop: CASSQADRGGSPLHF. The CDR3 DNA sequence: TGCGCCAGCAGCCAAGCCGACAGGGGCGGGTCACCCCTCCACTTT.

This clonotype has only a few counts. The rearrangement uses TRBV20-1 and TRBJ1-4; D is unclear. Germline CDR1 reads DFQATT; CDR2 reads SNEGSKA (reference sequence). The CDR3 loop spans 11 amino acids. Trimming stripped 1 base from V and 8 bases from J, with 5 bases between. The CDR3: CSARAEEKLFF. The CDR3 nucleotides read TGCAGTGCTAGAGCGGAAGAAAAACTGTTTTTT.

The V gene is TRBV6-2 or TRBV6-3, the J gene TRBJ1-5; no clear D. Trimming removed 2 bases from V and 3 bases from J, with 11 bases in between. This CDR3 spans 15 amino acids. The germline CDR1 and CDR2 sequences are MNHEY and SVGEGT. The CDR3 bases are TGTGCCAGCAGTTACCAGGTTGCTCCCAATCAGCCCCAGCATTTT. Amino acids: CASSYQVAPNQPQHF.

V and J are TRBV11-2 and TRBJ1-1; D gene uncertain. The germline CDR1 and CDR2 sequences are SGHAT and FQNNGV. V lost 5 bases, J lost 4 bases, and 17 bases lay in between. This CDR3 is 15 amino acids long. CDR3 coding DNA: TGTGCCAGCAGCGCCAGACGGGTCGGGAGCACTGAAGCTTTCTTT. This encodes CASSARRVGSTEAFF.

This clonotype was counted a few times. The rearrangement links TRBV21-1 to TRBJ2-3; the table assigns TRBD2, which was not confirmed against the DNA. TRBV21-1 is deemed a pseudogene. The CDR3 extends over 18 amino acids. CDR3 bases: TGTGCCAGCAGCAAAGCGTTAGGACTAGCGGGGCCCACAGATACGCAGTATTTT. This sequence encodes CASSKALGLAGPTDTQYF.

This clonotype was observed many times. The chain is built from TRBV7-2 and TRBJ1-5, with no clear D. The length of the CDR3 is 15 residues. Trimming took 3 bases from V and 7 from J, leaving 16 bases between them. Per germline, CDR1 SGHTA and CDR2 FQGNSA. CDR3 loop: CASSLVGQLRQPQHF. The DNA for the CDR3 is TGTGCCAGCAGCTTGGTCGGGCAGCTAAGACAGCCCCAGCATTTT. Full variable domain (outside the CDR3, taken from reference TRBV7-2 and TRBJ1-5): GAGVSQSPSNKVTEKGKDVELRCDPISGHTALYWYRQSLGQGLEFLIYFQGNSAPDKSGLPSDRFSAERTGGSVSTLTIQRTQQEDSAVYLCASSLVGQLRQPQHFGDGTRLSIL.

The V and J genes are TRBV7-2 and TRBJ2-7; perhaps TRBD1 as D (5 bases). The germline CDR1 and CDR2 sequences are SGHTA and FQGNSA. This CDR3 comprises 14 residues. V was cut by 5 bases and J by 0 bases, with 11 bases left in between. CDR3 in DNA: TGTGCCAGCAGCCGCCGACAGAGCTCCTACGAGCAGTACTTC. Translating it yields CASSRRQSSYEQYF. Variable domain in full (rest from reference TRBV7-2 and TRBJ2-7): GAGVSQSPSNKVTEKGKDVELRCDPISGHTALYWYRQSLGQGLEFLIYFQGNSAPDKSGLPSDRFSAERTGGSVSTLTIQRTQQEDSAVYLCASSRRQSSYEQYFGPGTRLTVT.

The chain recombines TRBV6-5 with TRBJ2-1, with 8 bases lining up with TRBD2. The CDR3 sequence is 17 residues long. The V segment lost 0 bases and the J segment 9 bases; nucleotides outside the gene matches: 13. Germline CDR1 is MNHEY and CDR2 is SVGAGI. As DNA, the CDR3 is TGTGCCAGCAGTTACTCGCGGGAGGCACAGGGAGTTAGTGAGCAGTTCTTC. This codes for CASSYSREAQGVSEQFF.

This clonotype was counted between two and nine times. This chain joins TRBV18 and TRBJ1-1, with 7 bases that match TRBD1. The CDR3 is made up of 14 amino acids. V dropped 6 bases and J dropped 4; count of bases not matched to a gene: 8. Germline V gene lookup returns CDR1 KGHSH and CDR2 LQKENI. The CDR3 loop is CASSPGGLATEAFF. The CDR3 nucleotides read TGTGCCAGCTCTCCAGGGGGATTGGCCACTGAAGCTTTCTTT.

This sequence joins TRBV12-3 or TRBV12-4 and TRBJ2-1; 9 bases agree with TRBD1. V was clipped by 3 bases and J by 9 bases; unmatched bases: 12. This CDR3 comprises 16 residues. CDR3 protein: CASSLLTGGVGSEQFF. CDR3 DNA: TGTGCCAGCAGTTTGCTAACAGGGGGCGTCGGAAGTGAGCAGTTCTTC.

This clonotype occurred a few times. V gene TRBV18 combines with J gene TRBJ2-7, with 13 bases lining up with TRBD2. V lost 3 bases, J lost 3 bases, and 5 bases stayed unmatched. The CDR3 length is 16 residues. The germline gives CDR1 KGHSH, CDR2 LQKENI. Here the CDR3 reads CASSPPGLAGNYEQYF. The CDR3 nucleotides read TGTGCCAGCTCACCGCCGGGACTAGCGGGGAACTACGAGCAGTACTTC.

The chain links TRBV18 to TRBJ2-6; unclear D gene. V lost 4 bases and J lost 3, with 13 bases in between. The CDR3 totals 16 residues. CDR1 and CDR2 (germline): KGHSH, LQKENI. The CDR3 sequence is CASSLIGRYGANVLTF. In nucleotides, the CDR3 is TGTGCCAGCTCACTCATAGGGCGGTATGGGGCCAACGTCCTGACTTTC.

This clonotype has only a few counts. The chain recombines TRBV7-9 with TRBJ2-1, with 8 bases fitting TRBD2. Germline assignment: CDR1 SEHNR and CDR2 FQNEAQ (reference sequence). V was clipped by 3 bases and J by 7 bases; unmatched bases: 8. This CDR3 has 15 residues. CDR3 nucleotide sequence: TGTGCCAGCAGCTTTGAAACGAGCGGGGGAAATGAGCAGTTCTTC. Protein: CASSFETSGGNEQFF.

The CDR3 sequence: CASSLDLSGQGNEKLFF. In DNA, the CDR3 is TGTGCCAGCAGCTTAGATCTGTCCGGTCAGGGTAATGAAAAACTGTTTTTT. This sequence joins TRBV11-2 and TRBJ1-4; D is possibly TRBD1 (5 bases). Per germline, CDR1 SGHAT and CDR2 FQNNGV. With 0 bases removed from V and 4 bases from J, the gap between germline ends came to 15 bases. CDR3 length equals 17 residues.

This clonotype was seen only a few times. The V call is TRBV4-2, the J call TRBJ2-2; D call uncertain. V gave up 0 bases and J gave up 0 bases, with 8 bases separating them. Germline V gene data show CDR1 as LGHNA and CDR2 as YNFKEQ. The CDR3 is 16 amino acids. This CDR3 reads CASSQEVAANTGELFF. The CDR3 bases are TGTGCCAGCAGCCAAGAGGTAGCTGCGAACACCGGGGAGCTGTTTTTT.